This passage covers 30 T cell receptor beta chains from one sample sequenced in a study of blood T cell repertoires in COVID-19. Some clones are missing from TCRdb's copy, which holds only in-frame ones; the method was immunoSEQ multiplex PCR. The sample records about 520,000 clones, approximately 85% being singletons. Input material: peripheral blood. These receptors were obtained from a human donor in a cohort sampled during active COVID-19.

The count of this clone is one. The V gene is TRBV27, the J gene TRBJ2-5; 11 bases match TRBD2. CDR3 size: 14 residues. The V gene's germline CDR1 is MNHEY and CDR2 SMNVEV (reference sequence). V was pared by 6 bases and J by 5 bases, with 5 bases of the junction left unmatched. The CDR3 region has the DNA TGTGCCAGCAGGCCAACTAGCGGGAGTGAGACCCAGTACTTC. It specifies CASRPTSGSETQYF.

The chain has TRBV7-8 and TRBJ1-6, with D tentatively TRBD1 (6 bases). This CDR3 spans 16 amino acids. CDR1 and CDR2 (germline): SGHVS, FQNEAQ. Trimming shortened V by 2 bases and J by 7 bases, and 15 bases separated the two germline ends. CDR3 nucleotides: TGTGCCAGCAGCTTACCGGACAGCGGAGAAAATTCACCCCTCCACTTT. Translation gives CASSLPDSGENSPLHF.

J is TRBJ2-1 and V is TRBV5-1; TRBD2 matches at 14 bases. CDR3 length: 21 residues. V shed 4 bases, J shed 2 bases, and the junction held 17 bases outside the gene matches. Germline lookup yields CDR1 SGHRS and CDR2 YFSETQ. This CDR3 is CASSPGLPGLAGEPTYNEQFF. The DNA of the CDR3 is TGCGCCAGCAGCCCCGGGTTACCGGGACTAGCGGGAGAGCCCACCTACAATGAGCAGTTCTTC. Full variable domain (remainder filled in from reference TRBV5-1 and TRBJ2-1): KAGVTQTPRYLIKTRGQQVTLSCSPISGHRSVSWYQQTPGQGLQFLFEYFSETQRNKGNFPGRFSGRQFSNSRSEMNVSTLELGDSALYLCASSPGLPGLAGEPTYNEQFFGPGTRLTVL.

As concerns this clone: The same CDR3 is also encoded by other DNA sequences in this sample. This rearrangement joins TRBV5-1 to TRBJ1-2, with D perhaps matching TRBD1 (5 bases). This CDR3 comprises 14 residues. CDR1 and CDR2 (germline): SGHRS, YFSETQ. The ends were cut back, 1 base at V and 3 bases at J, with 10 bases in the middle. Here the CDR3 reads CASSLSGGDYGYTF. CDR3 sequence (DNA): TGCGCCAGCAGCTTGTCGGGGGGAGACTATGGCTACACCTTC.

As concerns this clone: One end of the junction fails to match germline, which may point to a read error. The chain uses TRBV5-1 and TRBJ2-5; TRBD1 aligns across 9 bases. Germline loops: CDR1 SGHRS, CDR2 YFSETQ. The CDR3 loop spans 15 amino acids. DNA for the CDR3: TGCGCCAGCAGCGTCCAACAGGGGGCCCAAGGGACCCAGTACTTC. This gives the protein CASSVQQGAQGTQYF.

This clone was observed once. Within the sample, other DNA sequences also encode this same CDR3. CDR3 in DNA: TGTGCCAGCAGCTTCCAGATGAACACTGAAGCTTTCTTT. This gives the protein CASSFQMNTEAFF. This chain uses TRBV7-2 with TRBJ1-1; D unresolved. In germline, CDR1 is SGHTA, CDR2 FQGNSA. V was shortened by 3 bases and J by 0 bases, with 5 bases between the two germline ends. The CDR3 runs to 13 residues.

This clone was detected once. CDR3 sequence: CASSSTGTGNQETQYF. Written as DNA, the CDR3 is TGTGCCAGCAGTAGTACCGGGACAGGGAATCAAGAGACCCAGTACTTC. The chain uses TRBV25-1 and TRBJ2-5; 9 bases align to TRBD1. The CDR3 is made up of 16 amino acids. V shed 5 bases and J 2 bases; nucleotides not matched to a gene: 9. Germline V lookup: CDR1 MGHDK, CDR2 SYGVNS.

The V call is TRBV6-5, the J call TRBJ2-7, with TRBD2 identical over 12 bases. With 6 bases clipped from V and 6 bases from J, the junction kept 3 bases outside the gene matches. The CDR3 runs to 13 residues. Germline CDR1 is MNHEY and CDR2 is SVGAGI. The CDR3 DNA is TGTGCCAGCAGGACTAGCGGGAGTGGCGAGCAGTACTTC. It yields the protein CASRTSGSGEQYF.

The sample holds a few counts of this clone. The V and J genes are TRBV14 and TRBJ2-7; 8 nucleotides line up with TRBD2. Germline-derived CDR1 and CDR2 are SGHDN and FVKESK. The CDR3 has 16 amino acids. Losses at the gene ends were 4 bases for V and 0 bases for J; bases not matched to a gene: 8. In DNA, the CDR3 is TGTGCCAGCAGCCCCCTGGGGGCGGGAGGCTCCTACGAGCAGTACTTC. The encoded protein is CASSPLGAGGSYEQYF.

V gene TRBV7-9 combines with J gene TRBJ2-7; possibly TRBD1 for D (5 bases). The germline V gene has CDR1 SEHNR and CDR2 FQNEAQ (reference sequence). Trimming pared 1 base from V and 3 bases from J, leaving 10 bases between. CDR3 length: 14 amino acids. As DNA, the CDR3 is TGTGCCAGCAGCTTAGGGGGCTCCTTCTACGAGCAGTACTTC. It encodes CASSLGGSFYEQYF. The whole variable domain, filled in from reference TRBV7-9 and TRBJ2-7, reads DTGVSQNPRHKITKRGQNVTFRCDPISEHNRLYWYRQTLGQGPEFLTYFQNEAQLEKSRLLSDRFSAERPKGSFSTLEIQRTEQGDSAMYLCASSLGGSFYEQYFGPGTRLTVT.

V and J are TRBV5-1 and TRBJ2-2; no clear D gene. In germline, CDR1 is SGHRS, CDR2 YFSETQ. The V and J ends lost 0 bases and 4 bases respectively, with 4 bases between them. CDR3 length equals 13 residues. The CDR3 region is CASSLGVTGELFF. The CDR3, as DNA: TGCGCCAGCAGCTTGGGAGTCACCGGGGAGCTGTTTTTT. Using reference TRBV5-1 and TRBJ2-2 for the parts outside the CDR3, the full variable domain is KAGVTQTPRYLIKTRGQQVTLSCSPISGHRSVSWYQQTPGQGLQFLFEYFSETQRNKGNFPGRFSGRQFSNSRSEMNVSTLELGDSALYLCASSLGVTGELFFGEGSRLTVL.

In this sample, this clone turned up a few times. The V call is TRBV28, the J call TRBJ1-1; D gene unclear. CDR1 and CDR2 from the germline V gene are MDHEN and SYDVKM. Trimming left V 3 bases short and J 3 bases short, with 11 bases between. The CDR3 contains 14 residues. CDR3 protein: CASSFVLGDTEAFF. In DNA, the CDR3 is TGTGCCAGCAGTTTTGTTCTTGGAGACACTGAAGCTTTCTTT. Full variable domain (remainder filled in from reference TRBV28 and TRBJ1-1): DVKVTQSSRYLVKRTGEKVFLECVQDMDHENMFWYRQDPGLGLRLIYFSYDVKMKEKGDIPEGYSVSREKKERFSLILESASTNQTSMYLCASSFVLGDTEAFFGQGTRLTVV.

The V call is TRBV27, the J call TRBJ2-1; 10 positions agree with TRBD1. The V and J ends lost 5 bases and 6 bases, in that order; junction bases with no gene match: 7. Germline CDR1 reads MNHEY; CDR2 reads SMNVEV (reference sequence). The CDR3 has 15 residues. The CDR3 loop is CASSRDRGVGNEQFF. CDR3 in DNA: TGTGCCAGCAGTCGGGACAGGGGAGTTGGCAATGAGCAGTTCTTC.

The CDR3 DNA sequence: TGTGCCTGGAGTGTACGTGCAGGGTACACTGAAGCTTTCTTT. Protein product: CAWSVRAGYTEAFF. The chain couples TRBV30 to TRBJ1-1; TRBD1 is a possible D gene (5 bases). In germline, CDR1 is GTSNPN, CDR2 SVGIG (reference sequence). V lost 0 bases and J lost 3, with 11 bases in between. This CDR3 is built from 14 residues.

The CDR3 DNA sequence: TGTGCCAGCAGTTTGGACCAGCGGAGGGACTATGGCTACACCTTC. Its translation: CASSLDQRRDYGYTF. This chain links TRBV28 with TRBJ1-2; D ambiguous. In germline, CDR1 is MDHEN, CDR2 SYDVKM. This CDR3 spans 15 amino acids. The V end was cut by 3 bases, the J end by 3 bases, with 14 bases between.

The chain carries TRBV6-5 and TRBJ2-3, with 8 bases that match TRBD1. V shed 2 bases, J shed 3 bases, and the junction held 7 bases outside the gene matches. The CDR3 runs 16 residues. Germline CDR1 and CDR2: MNHEY and SVGAGI. The CDR3 DNA reads as TGTGCCAGCAGTTACAGGGACAGGATGGGGACAGATACGCAGTATTTT. This sequence encodes CASSYRDRMGTDTQYF.

The sample holds a few counts of this clone. CDR3 DNA: TGCAGTGCTAGTAAAAAGGGGCCGGAGACCCAGTACTTC. This encodes CSASKKGPETQYF. The genes are TRBV20-1 and TRBJ2-5; D is possibly TRBD1 (5 bases). CDR3 length: 13 residues. V was cut by 3 bases and J by 5 bases, with 13 bases left in between. Per germline, CDR1 DFQATT and CDR2 SNEGSKA (reference sequence).

The chain has TRBV18 and TRBJ2-7, with D perhaps matching TRBD1 (6 bases). The CDR3 loop spans 13 amino acids. Germline lookup yields CDR1 KGHSH and CDR2 LQKENI. Trimming pared 3 bases from V and 3 bases from J, leaving 9 bases between. CDR3 sequence: CASSPRGFYEQYF. DNA of the CDR3: TGTGCCAGCTCACCGAGGGGGTTCTACGAGCAGTACTTC.

Notes on this clone: Other DNA sequences of this sample code for an identical CDR3. The chain carries TRBV27 and TRBJ2-3; TRBD2 aligns across 7 bases. The CDR3 covers 13 residues. The V segment lost 6 bases and the J segment 3 bases; nucleotides outside the gene matches: 3. Per germline, CDR1 MNHEY and CDR2 SMNVEV (reference sequence). CDR3 region: CASRRGSTDTQYF. The CDR3 nucleotides are TGTGCCAGCAGGCGCGGGAGTACAGATACGCAGTATTTT.

V is TRBV9 and J is TRBJ2-1; 10 bases are a match to TRBD2. Germline V gene lookup returns CDR1 SGDLS and CDR2 YYNGEE. The CDR3 runs to 15 residues. The J segment lost 3 bases and the V segment lost 5 bases, leaving 5 bases of the junction unmatched. Written as DNA, the CDR3 is TGTGCCAGCAGTTCCGGGACTAGCGACTACAATGAGCAGTTCTTC. This gives the protein CASSSGTSDYNEQFF.

This chain joins TRBV29-1 and TRBJ1-1, with a tentative D call TRBD1 (6 bases). This CDR3 spans 16 amino acids. The germline V and J ends were trimmed by 4 bases and 3 bases, with 21 bases remaining between them. Germline values: CDR1 SQVTM, CDR2 ANQGSEA. Here the CDR3 DNA reads TGCAGCGTTGGGGACCCAGGGGAGTTCCCTTACACTGAAGCTTTCTTT. Amino acids: CSVGDPGEFPYTEAFF.

The J gene is TRBJ2-5, the V gene TRBV19; 10 bases line up with TRBD1. CDR1 and CDR2 (germline): LNHDA, SQIVND (reference sequence). The trim removed 5 bases at V and 4 bases at J, leaving 7 bases unmatched. This CDR3 is built from 15 residues. The CDR3 DNA is TGTGCCAGTAGTGAAGGGACAGGGGTTGGAGAGACCCAGTACTTC. Its translation: CASSEGTGVGETQYF. The full variable domain, in which reference TRBV19 and TRBJ2-5 provide the parts outside the CDR3, is DGGITQSPKYLFRKEGQNVTLSCEQNLNHDAMYWYRQDPGQGLRLIYYSQIVNDFQKGDIAEGYSVSREKKESFPLTVTSAQKNPTAFYLCASSEGTGVGETQYFGPGTRLLVL.

This chain connects TRBV11-3 to TRBJ2-7; 9 bases are a match to TRBD2. Germline V gene sequence: CDR1 SGHNT, CDR2 YENEEA. This CDR3 is built from 14 residues. With V trimmed by 1 base and J by 5 bases, 3 bases remained unmatched. This CDR3 is CASSLVTSGDEQYF. The CDR3 DNA follows: TGTGCCAGCAGCTTAGTGACTAGCGGAGACGAGCAGTACTTC.

CDR3 bases: TGCAGTGCTAGTGGGCTAGCGGGAGGTTCCTACAATGAGCAGTTCTTC. This codes for CSASGLAGGSYNEQFF. This chain connects TRBV20-1 to TRBJ2-1; 11 nucleotides match TRBD2. This CDR3 spans 16 amino acids. The junction had 5 bases not matched to a gene; V was cut back by 3 bases and J by 1 base. The germline CDR1 and CDR2 sequences are DFQATT and SNEGSKA (reference sequence).

The chain is built from TRBV7-2 and TRBJ2-3; D might be TRBD2 (5 bases). CDR1 is SGHTA and CDR2 is FQGNSA in the germline V gene. V lost 1 base and J lost 4, with 9 bases in between. This CDR3 has 14 residues. The chain's CDR3 is CASSLGTGADTQYF. The CDR3 coding sequence is TGTGCCAGCAGCTTAGGTACCGGGGCAGATACGCAGTATTTT.

The V call is TRBV24-1, the J call TRBJ2-7, with 8 nucleotides matching TRBD2. Losses at the gene ends were 4 bases for V and 3 bases for J; bases not matched to a gene: 7. CDR1 KGHDR and CDR2 SFDVKD come from the germline V gene. The CDR3 is 15 amino acids. The DNA of the CDR3 is TGTGCCACCAGTGACGGACTAGCCACGAACTACGAGCAGTACTTC. The encoded protein is CATSDGLATNYEQYF.

The chain couples TRBV19 to TRBJ2-7, with 10 bases aligning to TRBD2. Per germline, CDR1 LNHDA and CDR2 SQIVND (reference sequence). Germline trimming cut 1 base from V and 2 bases from J; bases unmatched to any gene: 8. CDR3 length: 17 amino acids. Here the CDR3 reads CASSIGGGLAKTYEQYF. The CDR3 bases are TGTGCCAGTAGTATAGGAGGGGGACTAGCGAAGACCTACGAGCAGTACTTC.

The rearrangement joins TRBV4-1 to TRBJ2-1; D gene uncertain. The CDR3 has 17 residues. With 0 bases removed from V and 0 bases from J, the gap between germline ends came to 12 bases. Germline values: CDR1 MGHRA, CDR2 YSYEKL. The CDR3: CASSQDRGTSSYNEQFF. The CDR3 region has the DNA TGCGCCAGCAGCCAAGATCGCGGCACCAGCTCCTACAATGAGCAGTTCTTC.

J is TRBJ2-3 and V is TRBV2; 11 bases are a match to TRBD2. The germline CDR1 and CDR2 sequences are SNHLY and FYNNEI. J was trimmed by 0 bases and V by 10 bases; bases with no gene match: 12. The CDR3 length is 17 residues. The DNA for the CDR3 is TGTGCCAACAGGGTCTCCGGGACTAGCGGAAGCACAGATACGCAGTATTTT. It translates to CANRVSGTSGSTDTQYF.

This clone appeared a single time. This chain uses TRBV9 with TRBJ2-1, with D tentatively TRBD1 (6 bases). The V end lost 4 bases, the J end lost 7 bases, and 15 bases lay between the germline ends. Germline V gene sequence: CDR1 SGDLS, CDR2 YYNGEE. This CDR3 has 14 amino acids. The CDR3 is CASSSSGAWNEQFF. The CDR3 DNA reads as TGTGCCAGCAGCTCCTCAGGGGCCTGGAATGAGCAGTTCTTC.